Reported below is one T cell receptor beta chain. Clones were sequenced by immunoSEQ multiplex PCR, and TCRdb holds only the in-frame ones, with some missing. This sample yields about 80,000 clones, of which over 70% are seen a single time; roughly 22% belongs to the top ten. These data are taken from a study of radiotherapy plus CTLA-4 blockade in lung cancer. The V end lost 0 bases, the J end lost 4 bases, and 18 bases lay between the germline ends. The CDR3 extends over 18 amino acids. Germline loops: CDR1 MGHRA, CDR2 YSYEKL. This TCR came from a human donor with non-small cell lung cancer whose response to radiotherapy plus ipilimumab could not be evaluated. Some clones in this sample may be carry-over from other donors' samples. The chain combines TRBV4-1 with TRBJ2-2; D gene ambiguous. The material was peripheral blood, obtained from a patient treated with radiotherapy plus ipilimumab. In DNA form, the CDR3 reads TGCGCCAGCAGCCAAGATGGTCGACTCGCTTGGAGCACCGGGGAGCTGTTTTTT. Translation: CASSQDGRLAWSTGELFF.